Presented here are 32 T cell receptor beta chains from one specimen sequenced in a study of T cells in localized non-small cell lung cancer (dated by TCRdb to 2019 to 2021). Library preparation employed the immunoSEQ multiplex PCR assay. The source is immuneACCESS, and TCRdb retained only in-frame sequences with V and J called. Part of the clones is not carried over; for the studies checked, unresolved V genes explain less than half of this, and the remainder is unexplained. This sample gives some 49,000 clones in total; about 86% of them show up just once. The ten biggest clones cover about a sixth of the sample. This sample comprised peripheral blood mononuclear cells, obtained before any cancer treatment. The receptor set was obtained from a man aged 40 to 70 with stage III lung adenocarcinoma.

The chain combines TRBV7-6 with TRBJ2-7, with D perhaps TRBD1 or TRBD2 (5 bases each). V lost 1 base and J lost 6, with 10 bases in between. In germline, CDR1 is SGHVS, CDR2 FNYEAQ. The CDR3 is 13 amino acids. CDR3 coding DNA: TGTGCCAGCAGCTTAGGGGCGAGGGGCGAGCAGTACTTC. The encoded protein is CASSLGARGEQYF.

This chain connects TRBV7-9 to TRBJ2-1, with TRBD2 identical over 10 bases. The CDR3 is 14 amino acids. V was clipped by 7 bases and J by 4 bases; unmatched bases: 4. Germline V gene lookup returns CDR1 SEHNR and CDR2 FQNEAQ (reference sequence). CDR3 DNA: TGTGCCAGCAACCTAGCGGGGGCATACAATGAGCAGTTCTTC. Residues: CASNLAGAYNEQFF.

V gene TRBV5-5 combines with J gene TRBJ1-2; 9 bases are a match to TRBD1. V was clipped by 4 bases and J by 1 base; unmatched bases: 5. This CDR3 spans 15 amino acids. Germline V gives CDR1 SGHKS, CDR2 YYEKEE (reference sequence). CDR3 sequence reads: CASSLGTGSNYGYTF. The CDR3 DNA follows: TGTGCCAGCAGCCTCGGGACAGGGAGTAACTATGGCTACACCTTC.

This chain connects TRBV9 to TRBJ2-2; 7 nucleotides match TRBD2. CDR3 length: 17 residues. Germline CDR1 reads SGDLS; CDR2 reads YYNGEE. The V and J ends lost 4 bases and 7 bases, in that order; junction bases with no gene match: 16. This CDR3 reads CASSPRGAGELYGELFF. The CDR3 bases are TGTGCCAGCAGCCCCAGAGGGGCGGGGGAACTCTACGGGGAGCTGTTTTTT.

The chain uses TRBV6-5 and TRBJ1-5; D gene uncertain. Germline values: CDR1 MNHEY, CDR2 SVGAGI. The CDR3 consists of 13 residues. The ends were cut back, 5 bases at V and 3 bases at J, with 8 bases in the middle. DNA for the CDR3: TGTGCCAGCAGTCAAGACAACAATCAGCCCCAGCATTTT. Translating gives CASSQDNNQPQHF.

This chain uses TRBV9 with TRBJ2-5; 9 positions match TRBD1. CDR1 is SGDLS and CDR2 is YYNGEE in the germline V gene. CDR3 size: 15 residues. Unmatched junction bases numbered 3, after V lost 0 bases and J lost 3 bases. The CDR3 DNA follows: TGTGCCAGCAGCGTAGCTTGGACAGGGGAAGAGACCCAGTACTTC. It is translated as CASSVAWTGEETQYF.

The J gene is TRBJ2-5, the V gene TRBV5-4, with no clear D. The ends were cut back, 4 bases at V and 3 bases at J, with 4 bases in the middle. Germline CDR1 and CDR2: SGHNT and YYREEE (reference sequence). The CDR3 is made up of 11 amino acids. Here the CDR3 reads CASSKKETQYF. DNA of the CDR3: TGTGCCAGCAGCAAAAAAGAGACCCAGTACTTC. Complete variable domain (other parts from reference TRBV5-4 and TRBJ2-5): ETGVTQSPTHLIKTRGQQVTLRCSSQSGHNTVSWYQQALGQGPQFIFQYYREEENGRGNFPPRFSGLQFPNYSSELNVNALELDDSALYLCASSKKETQYFGPGTRLLVL.

V gene TRBV18 combines with J gene TRBJ2-7, with a tentative D call TRBD2 (6 bases). CDR3 length: 14 amino acids. Germline assignment: CDR1 KGHSH and CDR2 LQKENI. With 1 base removed from V and 5 bases from J, the gap between germline ends came to 12 bases. CDR3 in amino acids: CASSPLTSSNEQYF. In nucleotides, the CDR3 is TGTGCCAGCTCACCACTTACTAGCTCGAACGAGCAGTACTTC.

The chain links TRBV10-1 to TRBJ2-5; D gene ambiguous. V was cut by 5 bases and J by 11 bases, with 12 bases left in between. Germline CDR1 reads WNHNN; CDR2 reads SYGVQD (reference sequence). This CDR3 contains 11 residues. CDR3 bases: TGCGCCAGCAGTTCAGGAAGTCAGCAGTACTTC. Its translation: CASSSGSQQYF.

This sequence joins TRBV6-6 and TRBJ1-6, with 9 nucleotides matching TRBD1. CDR1 and CDR2 from the germline V gene are MNHNY and SVGAGI (reference sequence). This CDR3 has 14 amino acids. Trimming removed 7 bases from V and 10 bases from J; junction bases left unmatched: 8. The CDR3 DNA reads TGTGCCAGCACCGTATTGACAGGGGGATCACCCCTCCACTTT. It codes for CASTVLTGGSPLHF.

V gene TRBV5-1 combines with J gene TRBJ1-4, with D unclear. Trimming took 6 bases from V and 8 from J, leaving 14 bases between them. In germline, CDR1 is SGHRS, CDR2 YFSETQ. This CDR3 has 13 amino acids. This chain's CDR3 is CASNGQPGEKLFF. The CDR3 nucleotides are TGCGCCAGCAATGGCCAGCCTGGAGAAAAACTGTTTTTT.

This rearrangement joins TRBV4-1 to TRBJ1-4; D ambiguous. The V end was cut by 0 bases, the J end by 7 bases, with 15 bases between. The CDR3 has 16 residues. The germline V gene encodes CDR1 MGHRA and CDR2 YSYEKL. The CDR3 loop reads CASSQDDMFTGEKLFF. The CDR3 DNA reads as TGCGCCAGCAGCCAAGATGACATGTTCACGGGTGAAAAACTGTTTTTT.

The rearrangement joins TRBV6-6 to TRBJ1-4, with D perhaps matching TRBD1 (6 bases). Trimming pared 0 bases from V and 8 bases from J, leaving 10 bases between. CDR1 is MNHNY and CDR2 is SVGAGI in the germline V gene (reference sequence). This CDR3 is built from 14 residues. Written as DNA, the CDR3 is TGTGCCAGCAGTTACTCACAGGGAGGGGAAAAACTGTTTTTT. Translating gives CASSYSQGGEKLFF.

The chain has TRBV5-3 and TRBJ2-4, with no clear D. TRBV5-3 is labeled an ORF, and its function is uncertain. CDR3 size: 8 residues. The V and J ends lost 4 bases and 15 bases respectively, with 5 bases between them. CDR3 nucleotides: TGTGCCAGAAGCCCTGGGTACTTC. Translating it yields CARSPGYF.

CDR3 loop: CASSLTRGSTDTQYF. The CDR3 coding sequence is TGTGCCAGCAGCCTAACCCGGGGGAGCACAGATACGCAGTATTTT. The rearrangement joins TRBV11-2 to TRBJ2-3, with TRBD2 as a possible D gene (6 bases). The germline V and J ends were trimmed by 5 bases and 0 bases, with 12 bases remaining between them. CDR1 and CDR2 (germline): SGHAT, FQNNGV. This CDR3 region has 15 residues.

This chain uses TRBV25-1 with TRBJ1-2, with D possibly TRBD1 on 5 matching bases. Trimming stripped 1 base from V and 4 bases from J, with 16 bases between. This CDR3 is 16 amino acids long. Germline CDR1 is MGHDK and CDR2 is SYGVNS. The CDR3 nucleotides are TGTGCCAGCAGTGAATCTGGGGCAGCCGGGGGCTATGGCTACACCTTC. Protein product: CASSESGAAGGYGYTF.

The chain recombines TRBV10-3 with TRBJ2-7; D gene uncertain. The length of the CDR3 is 14 residues. The germline gives CDR1 ENHRY, CDR2 SYGVKD. Between the trimmed V and J ends, which lost 4 bases and 4 bases, there was a span of 14 bases. The CDR3 region is CAISVGTIAYEQYF. The CDR3 bases are TGTGCCATCAGTGTCGGAACGATTGCGTACGAGCAGTACTTC.

The chain has TRBV30 and TRBJ2-7, with D perhaps matching TRBD1 (6 bases). Germline CDR1 GTSNPN, CDR2 SVGIG (reference sequence). Trimming left V 3 bases short and J 1 base short, with 10 bases between. The CDR3 contains 13 residues. CDR3 in amino acids: CAWRQGNSYEQYF. In DNA form, the CDR3 reads TGTGCCTGGAGACAGGGCAATTCCTACGAGCAGTACTTC.

V is TRBV7-8 and J is TRBJ2-3; 8 bases agree with TRBD1. With 1 base clipped from V and 5 bases from J, the junction kept 5 bases outside the gene matches. This CDR3 has 15 residues. Germline values: CDR1 SGHVS, CDR2 FQNEAQ. The CDR3 DNA sequence: TGTGCCAGCAGCTTAGAGGGACAGGTTAAAGATACGCAGTATTTT. This translates into CASSLEGQVKDTQYF.

The V gene is TRBV4-1, the J gene TRBJ2-1; D unclear. This CDR3 region has 15 residues. Germline assignment: CDR1 MGHRA and CDR2 YSYEKL. Trimming removed 0 bases at V and 0 bases at J, with 6 bases between. The CDR3 DNA is TGCGCCAGCAGCCAAGAGGGATCCTCCTACAATGAGCAGTTCTTC. It codes for CASSQEGSSYNEQFF.

The chain combines TRBV11-1 with TRBJ1-1; no definite D call. The CDR3 totals 15 residues. Germline V CDR1 and CDR2: SGHAT, FQDESV (reference sequence). Trimming pared 2 bases from V and 0 bases from J, leaving 10 bases between. CDR3 bases: TGTGCCAGCAGCTTATATGGCGGGATGAACACTGAAGCTTTCTTT. Translated: CASSLYGGMNTEAFF.

This sequence joins TRBV25-1 and TRBJ2-3; 12 nucleotides match TRBD2. This CDR3 comprises 16 residues. Trimming cost V 6 bases and J 4 bases; bases outside gene matches: 8. CDR1 and CDR2 (germline): MGHDK, SYGVNS. The CDR3 loop is CASSRTSGGMADTQYF. In DNA, the CDR3 is TGTGCCAGCAGCCGAACTAGCGGGGGGATGGCAGATACGCAGTATTTT.

The J gene is TRBJ1-3, the V gene TRBV27; D gene uncertain. This CDR3 region has 14 residues. Germline CDR1 reads MNHEY; CDR2 reads SMNVEV (reference sequence). Deletions cut 3 bases from V and 1 base from J, with 7 bases between. CDR3 sequence (DNA): TGTGCCAGCAGTTTGGAAGGTTCTGGAAACACCATATATTTT. This gives the protein CASSLEGSGNTIYF.

V gene TRBV18 combines with J gene TRBJ2-2; the D gene is possibly TRBD1 (6 bases). Germline CDR1 reads KGHSH; CDR2 reads LQKENI. Between the trimmed V and J ends, which lost 3 bases and 0 bases, there was a span of 14 bases. This CDR3 is built from 17 residues. CDR3 sequence (DNA): TGTGCCAGCTCACCCCGGACAGACGTTTCGAACACCGGGGAGCTGTTTTTT. This encodes CASSPRTDVSNTGELFF.

V usage is TRBV15 and J usage is TRBJ1-5; TRBD1 matches at 8 bases. This CDR3 region has 14 residues. V trimming: 4 bases; J trimming: 2 bases; junction bases outside the gene matches: 1. From germline, CDR1 is LNHNV and CDR2 YYDKDF (reference sequence). CDR3 sequence (DNA): TGTGCCACCAGCACGGGACAGGGCAATCAGCCCCAGCATTTT. Its translation is CATSTGQGNQPQHF.

The chain uses TRBV15 and TRBJ1-2, with D perhaps TRBD1 (5 bases). The germline CDR1 and CDR2 sequences are LNHNV and YYDKDF (reference sequence). This CDR3 contains 13 residues. V was shortened by 1 base and J by 3 bases, with 6 bases between the two germline ends. In DNA form, the CDR3 reads TGTGCCACCAGCAGAGCGGGGCACTATGGCTACACCTTC. This encodes CATSRAGHYGYTF.

Here the CDR3 DNA reads TGCAGCGTTGAAGACCCCCGGCAGGGTCGTGCAGATACGCAGTATTTT. It translates to CSVEDPRQGRADTQYF. The rearrangement joins TRBV29-1 to TRBJ2-3; D is perhaps TRBD1 (5 bases). Looked up from germline, CDR1 is SQVTM and CDR2 is ANQGSEA. The CDR3 loop spans 16 amino acids. Trimming took off 0 bases at V and 4 bases at J, with 17 bases between the two ends.

By share of the sample, this clone is medium-sized (0.01 to 0.1%). This CDR3 is also generated by other DNA sequences in the sample. The rearrangement uses TRBV11-3 and TRBJ2-7; D is perhaps TRBD1 (5 bases). The CDR3 extends over 13 amino acids. The ends were cut back, 5 bases at V and 1 base at J, with 9 bases in the middle. The germline V gene encodes CDR1 SGHNT and CDR2 YENEEA. The CDR3 protein is CASSPSGSYEQYF. The DNA for the CDR3 is TGTGCCAGCAGCCCGTCAGGGTCCTACGAGCAGTACTTC.

The chain links TRBV27 to TRBJ2-1, with 8 positions matching TRBD1. In germline, CDR1 is MNHEY, CDR2 SMNVEV (reference sequence). Trimming at V came to 0 bases and at J to 9 bases, leaving 10 bases not matched to a gene. The CDR3 covers 16 residues. The CDR3 sequence is CASSLSPSRGLSEQFF. The CDR3 DNA reads TGTGCCAGCAGTTTATCACCTTCCAGGGGGCTCAGTGAGCAGTTCTTC.

The chain employs TRBV14 and TRBJ1-6, with D tentatively TRBD1 (5 bases). Between the trimmed V and J ends, which lost 4 bases and 6 bases, there was a span of 13 bases. The CDR3 loop spans 15 amino acids. Germline V gene lookup returns CDR1 SGHDN and CDR2 FVKESK. This CDR3 is CASSPVAQGNSPLHF. The CDR3 DNA reads TGTGCCAGCAGCCCAGTGGCCCAGGGTAATTCACCCCTCCACTTT. The variable domain in full, completed from reference TRBV14 and TRBJ1-6, reads EAGVTQFPSHSVIEKGQTVTLRCDPISGHDNLYWYRRVMGKEIKFLLHFVKESKQDESGMPNNRFLAERTGGTYSTLKVQPAELEDSGVYFCASSPVAQGNSPLHFGNGTRLTVT.

This clone was seen once. CDR3 residues: CASSLAGGGATDTQYF. The CDR3 nucleotides are TGTGCCAGCAGCTTAGCGGGCGGGGGAGCCACAGATACGCAGTATTTT. The V gene is TRBV7-6, the J gene TRBJ2-3; 7 bases line up with TRBD2. The CDR3 totals 16 residues. Per the germline V gene, CDR1 is SGHVS and CDR2 is FNYEAQ. The J segment lost 2 bases and the V segment lost 0 bases, leaving 5 bases of the junction unmatched. The variable domain in full, with the rest retrieved from reference TRBV7-6 and TRBJ2-3, is GAGVSQSPRYKVTKRGQDVALRCDPISGHVSLYWYRQALGQGPEFLTYFNYEAQQDKSGLPNDRFSAERPEGSISTLTIQRTEQRDSAMYRCASSLAGGGATDTQYFGPGTRLTVL.

V is TRBV25-1 and J is TRBJ2-7; no definite D call. Per germline, CDR1 MGHDK and CDR2 SYGVNS. V lost 7 bases and J 5 bases, leaving 15 bases between the germline ends. The CDR3 spans 13 residues. The CDR3 sequence is CASTPVGSHEQYF. The CDR3 region has the DNA TGTGCCAGCACCCCAGTCGGGTCACACGAGCAGTACTTC.